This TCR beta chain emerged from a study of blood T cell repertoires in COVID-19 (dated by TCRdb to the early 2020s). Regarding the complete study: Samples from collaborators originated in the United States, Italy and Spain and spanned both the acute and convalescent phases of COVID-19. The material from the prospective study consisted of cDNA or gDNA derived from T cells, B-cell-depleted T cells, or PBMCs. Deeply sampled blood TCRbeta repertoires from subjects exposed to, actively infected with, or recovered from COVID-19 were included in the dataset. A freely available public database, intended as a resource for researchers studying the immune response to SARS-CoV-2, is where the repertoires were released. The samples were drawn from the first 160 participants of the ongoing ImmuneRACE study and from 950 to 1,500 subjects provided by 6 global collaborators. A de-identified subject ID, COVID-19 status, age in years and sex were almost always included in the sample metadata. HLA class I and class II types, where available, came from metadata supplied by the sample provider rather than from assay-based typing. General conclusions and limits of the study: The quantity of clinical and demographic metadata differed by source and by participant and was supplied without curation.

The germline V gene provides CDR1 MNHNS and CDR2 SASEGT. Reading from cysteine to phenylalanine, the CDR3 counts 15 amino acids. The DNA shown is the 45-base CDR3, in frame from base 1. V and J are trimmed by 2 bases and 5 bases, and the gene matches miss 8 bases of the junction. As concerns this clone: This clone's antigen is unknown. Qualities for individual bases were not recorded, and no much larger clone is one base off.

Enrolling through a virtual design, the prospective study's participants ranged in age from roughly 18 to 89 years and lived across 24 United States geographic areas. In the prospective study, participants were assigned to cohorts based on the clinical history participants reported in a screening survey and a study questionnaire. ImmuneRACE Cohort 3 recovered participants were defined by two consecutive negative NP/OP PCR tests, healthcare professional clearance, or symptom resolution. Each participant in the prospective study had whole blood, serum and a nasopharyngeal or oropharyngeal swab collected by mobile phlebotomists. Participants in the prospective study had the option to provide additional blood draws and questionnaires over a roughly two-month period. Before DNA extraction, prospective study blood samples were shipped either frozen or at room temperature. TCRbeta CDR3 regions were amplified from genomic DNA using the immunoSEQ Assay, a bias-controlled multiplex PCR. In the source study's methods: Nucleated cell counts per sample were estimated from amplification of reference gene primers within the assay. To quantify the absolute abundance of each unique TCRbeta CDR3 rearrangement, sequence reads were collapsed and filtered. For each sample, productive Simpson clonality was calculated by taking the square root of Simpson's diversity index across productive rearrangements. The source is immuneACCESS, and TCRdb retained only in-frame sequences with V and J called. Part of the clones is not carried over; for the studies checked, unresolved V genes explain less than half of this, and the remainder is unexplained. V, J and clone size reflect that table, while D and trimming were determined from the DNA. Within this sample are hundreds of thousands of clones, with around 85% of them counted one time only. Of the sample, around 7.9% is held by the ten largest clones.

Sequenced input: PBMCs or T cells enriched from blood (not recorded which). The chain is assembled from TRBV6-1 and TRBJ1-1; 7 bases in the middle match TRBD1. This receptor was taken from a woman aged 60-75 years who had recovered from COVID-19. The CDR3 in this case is CASSEQTGTFTEAFF. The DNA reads TGTGCCAGCAGTGAACAGACAGGGACCTTTACTGAAGCTTTCTTT.